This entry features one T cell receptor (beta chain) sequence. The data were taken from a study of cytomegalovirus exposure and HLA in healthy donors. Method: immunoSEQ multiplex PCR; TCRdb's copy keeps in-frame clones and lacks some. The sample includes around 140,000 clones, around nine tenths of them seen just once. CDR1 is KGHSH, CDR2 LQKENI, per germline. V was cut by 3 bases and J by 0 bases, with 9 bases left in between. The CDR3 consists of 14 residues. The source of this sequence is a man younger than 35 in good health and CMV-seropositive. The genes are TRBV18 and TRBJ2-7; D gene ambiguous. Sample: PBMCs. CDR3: CASSPVLPSYEQYF. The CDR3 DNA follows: TGTGCCAGCTCACCCGTACTACCCTCCTACGAGCAGTACTTC.